This record covers a single TCR beta chain. Its antigen is not yet known. The record has no base qualities; no much larger clone is one base away. Sequencing was carried out with an Illumina NovaSeq 6000. Using 5'RACE with constant-segment primers, TCRalpha and TCRbeta cDNA libraries were constructed, with sample barcodes and unique molecular identifiers added in the process. RNA was extracted from every sample with Trizol reagent. The libraries were amplified in two PCR steps, and the second step added a second sample barcode and Illumina TruSeq adapters. Sequencing of the libraries was done on an Illumina NovaSeq, producing 2 x 150 bp paired-end reads. On the study's bioinformatics: The reads were demultiplexed and collapsed into UMI-guided consensus sequences using migec v1.2.7. Using mixcr v2.1.11, UMI consensuses were aligned to TRA and TRB V and J templates and then assembled into clonotypes. Clonotypes were classified as expanded or contracted when called significant by both edgeR and NoisET, with noise models trained on biological replicates. edgeR calls used a false discovery rate-adjusted p below 0.01 and a log2 fold-change threshold of 1. PCA with hierarchical clustering of max-normalized trajectories of the 1000 most abundant clonotypes was used as exploratory dynamics analysis. Separately sequenced CD4+ and CD8+ repertoires were used to assign the CD4 or CD8 phenotype of responding clones. TCRdb reprocessing: public reads trimmed at Q25 with fastp, clones called with MiXCR, in-frame beta chains kept. Identical CDR3 protein sequences are pooled into one entry, listed with their most common genes and DNA. For this entry, the V and J calls and clone size follow TCRdb and not the study's own pipeline. The sample profile shows about 290,000 distinct CDR3 sequences; more than 15% of them were found once. In total, the top ten clones hold 23% of the sample.

From the cysteine through the phenylalanine, the CDR3 covers 13 amino acids. Kept here is only the CDR3 DNA, which spans 39 bases and is read in frame from base 1. Sequences SGHTA (CDR1) and FQGTGA (CDR2) are obtained from the germline V gene. V loses 4 bases, J loses 8 bases, and the germline ends lie 14 bases apart. Ficoll-Paque density gradient centrifugation was used to isolate PBMCs. This record comes from a study of T-cell memory formation after mild COVID-19 (dated by TCRdb to the early 2020s). At the level of the whole study: TCR sequence clusters from the two donors were largely donor specific. In a couple of donors, T-cell clones that expanded and contracted after mild COVID-19 were followed by sequencing TCRalpha and TCRbeta repertoires longitudinally. The cohort was made up of two young adult volunteers, one female and one male, who were previously healthy.

Overall study results and their limits: Contracting CD4+ clones were found mainly in CM and EM memory subsets, while CD8+ clones were enriched in EMRA. The study included only a couple of mild cases, and larger cohorts that include severe cases with pre-infection samples were judged to be necessary. The second-wave clones that peaked on day 37 were not confirmed to be SARS-CoV-2 specific. The detection of some responding clones in pre-infection memory suggests that pre-existing cross-reactive memory T cells joined the SARS-CoV-2 response. Balanced CD4/CD8 phenotypes were observed for clones contracting from day 15 to 85, whereas a bias towards CD4+ was observed for a second wave of clones expanding from day 15 to 37.

This receptor was obtained from a man younger than 35 who had mild COVID-19 (a few samples of this study predate the infection). The sample titles of this study are shuffled in the database, so cell type and time point are left out; the donor was told from shared clones. The sequenced material came from PBMCs or a T cell subset sorted from them (not recorded which). The sequence links TRBV7-3 to TRBJ1-1, with the D gene not confidently named. In nucleotide form, the sequence is TGTGCCAGCAGCTCCACCCTCGGGGAAGAAGCTTTCTTT. The encoded protein is CASSSTLGEEAFF.